A single sample gave rise to the 22 T cell receptor beta chains below, sequenced in a study of T cell changes during pregnancy in multiple sclerosis. Assay: immunoSEQ multiplex PCR; the TCRdb copy retains only in-frame clones and omits some. The sample holds about 40,000 clones; approximately 90% are singletons and the top ten take roughly 1.2%. Sample: CD4+ T cells from peripheral blood mononuclear cells, taken after pregnancy. The receptor set was obtained from a female donor with multiple sclerosis, enrolled in a pregnancy study.

V is TRBV5-1 and J is TRBJ2-2; D might be TRBD1 (6 bases). Germline values: CDR1 SGHRS, CDR2 YFSETQ. V gave up 4 bases and J gave up 3 bases, with 16 bases separating them. The CDR3 is 16 amino acids. CDR3 coding DNA: TGCGCCAGCAGCCCCTTGAGGGCAGGGGACACCGGGGAGCTGTTTTTT. It yields the protein CASSPLRAGDTGELFF. Based on the CDR3 plus reference TRBV5-1 and TRBJ2-2, the full variable domain is KAGVTQTPRYLIKTRGQQVTLSCSPISGHRSVSWYQQTPGQGLQFLFEYFSETQRNKGNFPGRFSGRQFSNSRSEMNVSTLELGDSALYLCASSPLRAGDTGELFFGEGSRLTVL.

In its sample, this clone was seen a few times. The chain has TRBV2 and TRBJ1-4; 7 bases match TRBD1. The CDR3 consists of 14 residues. Germline lookup yields CDR1 SNHLY and CDR2 FYNNEI. J gave up 5 bases and V 7 bases, and 7 bases lay outside the gene matches. The CDR3 region has the DNA TGTGCCAGCAAATACGGGACAGACAATGAAAAACTGTTTTTT. Protein product: CASKYGTDNEKLFF.

The J gene is TRBJ1-5, the V gene TRBV7-8, with D tentatively TRBD1 (5 bases). CDR1 is SGHVS, CDR2 FQNEAQ, per germline. The CDR3 spans 15 residues. The V and J ends lost 5 bases and 4 bases respectively, with 15 bases between them. Here the CDR3 reads CASSLRDLRNQPQHF. In nucleotides, the CDR3 is TGTGCCAGCAGCCTCCGGGACTTGAGAAATCAGCCCCAGCATTTT.

This chain links TRBV5-1 with TRBJ1-1; 10 nucleotides line up with TRBD1. V lost 5 bases to trimming and J lost 0 bases; unmatched junction nucleotides: 13. This CDR3 has 18 residues. CDR1 is SGHRS and CDR2 is YFSETQ in the germline V gene. The CDR3 protein is CASSIQLPGQGLNTEAFF. The DNA for the CDR3 is TGCGCCAGCAGTATTCAACTACCGGGACAGGGGTTGAACACTGAAGCTTTCTTT.

The chain combines TRBV7-8 with TRBJ2-7, with D hard to call. V gave up 4 bases and J gave up 8 bases, with 15 bases separating them. Per the germline V gene, CDR1 is SGHVS and CDR2 is FQNEAQ. This CDR3 spans 13 amino acids. The CDR3 loop reads CASSSVAPQQQYF. The CDR3, as DNA: TGTGCCAGCAGCTCCGTGGCCCCACAGCAGCAGTACTTC.

J is TRBJ1-3 and V is TRBV6-6, with no clear D. CDR3 length: 15 residues. Germline V gene data show CDR1 as MNHNY and CDR2 as SVGAGI (reference sequence). The V end lost 0 bases, the J end lost 4 bases, and 10 bases lay between the germline ends. This CDR3 is CASSYSRAVGNTIYF. The CDR3 bases are TGTGCCAGCAGTTACTCGAGGGCAGTAGGAAACACCATATATTTT.

The CDR3 nucleotides are TGTGCCTGGAGTGTGGGAGTGGGAGACCAAGAGACCCAGTACTTC. Its protein is CAWSVGVGDQETQYF. This sequence joins TRBV30 and TRBJ2-5; perhaps TRBD2 as D (5 bases). Germline values: CDR1 GTSNPN, CDR2 SVGIG (reference sequence). CDR3 length: 15 amino acids. Trimming pared 0 bases from V and 0 bases from J, leaving 11 bases between.

J is TRBJ1-1 and V is TRBV9, with D perhaps matching TRBD1 (5 bases). The V end lost 4 bases, the J end lost 7 bases, and 14 bases lay between the germline ends. The CDR3 has 13 amino acids. In germline, CDR1 is SGDLS, CDR2 YYNGEE. CDR3 amino acids: CASSPRQYSEAFF. The CDR3 bases are TGTGCCAGCAGCCCACGACAGTACAGTGAAGCTTTCTTT.

This chain connects TRBV19 to TRBJ2-4, with TRBD1 as a possible D gene (5 bases). The CDR3 runs to 18 residues. Germline values: CDR1 LNHDA, CDR2 SQIVND (reference sequence). Trimming took off 3 bases at V and 0 bases at J, with 18 bases between the two ends. CDR3 sequence (DNA): TGTGCCAGTAGTATCGTAGGGTCAGGGCTTCTAGCCAAAAACATTCAGTACTTC. It yields the protein CASSIVGSGLLAKNIQYF.

In the case of this clone: The junction shows a germline mismatch at one end, possibly a read error. This chain uses TRBV2 with TRBJ2-2; D is possibly TRBD1 (6 bases). CDR3 length: 16 amino acids. Germline V lookup: CDR1 SNHLY, CDR2 FYNNEI. CDR3 in amino acids: CTSRGQRVSKTGELFF. CDR3 nucleotide sequence: TGTACCAGCAGAGGACAGAGAGTGTCAAAAACCGGGGAGCTGTTTTTT.

This clone was picked up one time. The chain recombines TRBV7-9 with TRBJ1-2; 7 nucleotides agree with TRBD1. Germline CDR1 SEHNR, CDR2 FQNEAQ (reference sequence). The CDR3 loop spans 14 amino acids. Trimming cost V 0 bases and J 6 bases; bases outside gene matches: 4. The CDR3 reads CASSLALTGDGYTF. In DNA, the CDR3 is TGTGCCAGCAGCTTAGCGTTAACAGGGGATGGCTACACCTTC.

The chain links TRBV6-1 to TRBJ1-4, with no clear D. V was clipped by 4 bases and J by 0 bases, with 9 bases between them. CDR3 length: 15 residues. Per germline, CDR1 MNHNS and CDR2 SASEGT. The CDR3 nucleotides are TGTGCCAGCAGTGGAGCCGGGACAACTAATGAAAAACTGTTTTTT. This sequence encodes CASSGAGTTNEKLFF.

The chain links TRBV19 to TRBJ2-2, with TRBD1 matching 10 bases. The CDR3 is 14 residues long. V shed 4 bases and J 6 bases; nucleotides not matched to a gene: 2. Looked up from germline, CDR1 is LNHDA and CDR2 is SQIVND (reference sequence). The CDR3 region has the DNA TGTGCCAGTAGTAGGACAGGGGGTCCCGGGGAGCTGTTTTTT. Translating gives CASSRTGGPGELFF.

The CDR3 protein is CASMKTSGGYEQYF. The CDR3, as DNA: TGTGCCAGCATGAAGACTAGCGGGGGATACGAGCAGTACTTC. The V gene is TRBV2, the J gene TRBJ2-7; TRBD2 matches 12 bases. The V gene's germline CDR1 is SNHLY and CDR2 FYNNEI. V trimming: 7 bases; J trimming: 4 bases; junction bases outside the gene matches: 5. CDR3 size: 14 residues.

This clone has just one count. V and J are TRBV4-1 and TRBJ2-7; 7 bases fit TRBD2. Germline V CDR1 and CDR2: MGHRA, YSYEKL. This CDR3 has 17 amino acids. Trimming cost V 0 bases and J 3 bases; bases outside gene matches: 11. In DNA form, the CDR3 reads TGCGCCAGCAGCCAAGATGGGGAAGCGGGAAGGGTCTACGAGCAGTACTTC. Protein product: CASSQDGEAGRVYEQYF.

The gene calls are TRBV11-2 and TRBJ1-2; possible D gene TRBD1, 5 bases. Per germline, CDR1 SGHAT and CDR2 FQNNGV. The CDR3 extends over 15 amino acids. V was shortened by 4 bases and J by 0 bases, with 12 bases between the two germline ends. CDR3 in DNA: TGTGCCAGCAGCTATTACAAGGGGCCTAACTATGGCTACACCTTC. Protein: CASSYYKGPNYGYTF.

This clone appeared a few times. The rearrangement links TRBV10-1 to TRBJ2-5; tentatively, D is TRBD2 (6 bases). CDR1 and CDR2 (germline): WNHNN, SYGVQD (reference sequence). The V end was cut by 3 bases, the J end by 6 bases, with 8 bases between. The CDR3 is 12 amino acids. In DNA form, the CDR3 reads TGCGCCAGCAGTGACGGGGGAAAGACCCAGTACTTC. Translating gives CASSDGGKTQYF.

The chain has TRBV10-2 and TRBJ2-4, with D possibly matching TRBD1 (5 bases). Trimming took 8 bases from V and 8 from J, leaving 19 bases between them. Germline lookup yields CDR1 WSHSY and CDR2 SAAADI. The CDR3 is 14 amino acids. This CDR3 reads CASRIQGRTDIQYF. The CDR3 coding sequence is TGCGCCAGCCGGATTCAGGGTCGGACGGACATTCAGTACTTC.

The V gene is TRBV18, the J gene TRBJ2-5; 8 bases map to TRBD1. The CDR3 has 13 amino acids. The trim removed 3 bases at V and 3 bases at J, leaving 0 bases unmatched. Germline values: CDR1 KGHSH, CDR2 LQKENI. The CDR3 here is CASSPDREETQYF. The CDR3 DNA is TGTGCCAGCTCACCGGACAGGGAAGAGACCCAGTACTTC.

The chain is built from TRBV7-9 and TRBJ1-5; tentative D call: TRBD1 (5 bases). This CDR3 is 14 amino acids long. Germline V lookup: CDR1 SEHNR, CDR2 FQNEAQ (reference sequence). Deletions cut 3 bases from V and 6 bases from J, with 12 bases between. CDR3: CASSLAGNSQPQHF. The CDR3 nucleotides are TGTGCCAGCAGCTTGGCAGGGAATAGTCAGCCCCAGCATTTT. The full variable domain, in which reference TRBV7-9 and TRBJ1-5 provide the parts outside the CDR3, is DTGVSQNPRHKITKRGQNVTFRCDPISEHNRLYWYRQTLGQGPEFLTYFQNEAQLEKSRLLSDRFSAERPKGSFSTLEIQRTEQGDSAMYLCASSLAGNSQPQHFGDGTRLSIL.

The chain joins TRBV7-2 to TRBJ2-7, with TRBD1 identical over 9 bases. The CDR3 has 14 residues. The junction had 6 bases not matched to a gene; V was cut back by 5 bases and J by 4 bases. The germline gives CDR1 SGHTA, CDR2 FQGNSA. CDR3 sequence (DNA): TGTGCCAGCAGCCCCGGGACAGGGATATACGAGCAGTACTTC. As protein: CASSPGTGIYEQYF.

The chain carries TRBV28 and TRBJ2-3, with a weak D call TRBD2 (5 bases). The V and J ends lost 6 bases and 3 bases respectively, with 19 bases between them. The CDR3 length is 16 residues. Germline CDR1 and CDR2: MDHEN and SYDVKM. CDR3 nucleotide sequence: TGTGCCAGCAGCACATCATACGGACTCGGGACAGATACGCAGTATTTT. It translates to CASSTSYGLGTDTQYF.